This T cell receptor beta chain was captured in a study of blood T cell repertoires in COVID-19. This CDR3 spans 13 amino acids. Germline-derived CDR1 and CDR2 are SGHRS and YFSETQ. Deletions cut 5 bases from V and 0 bases from J, with 7 bases between. The assay was immunoSEQ multiplex PCR, and TCRdb's table has in-frame clones only and misses some. The repertoire has 140,000 to 150,000 clones, about nine tenths of them found once; the top ten carry roughly 3.9%. The sample taken for sequencing was PBMCs or T cells enriched from blood (not recorded which). The receptor was derived from a man over 45 who had recovered from COVID-19. V and J are TRBV5-1 and TRBJ2-3; D unresolved. This chain's CDR3 is CASSKRSTDTQYF. As DNA, the CDR3 is TGCGCCAGCAGTAAGCGAAGCACAGATACGCAGTATTTT.